These T cell receptor beta chains were read from a single sample in a study of cytomegalovirus exposure and HLA in healthy donors. TCRdb's copy holds only in-frame clones and misses some; the assay was immunoSEQ multiplex PCR. The sample yields 150,000 or so clones, 70% to 80% seen once. The source material was PBMCs. All receptors derive from a man in his forties or fifties in good health and CMV-seropositive. Each CDR3 is given without its conserved first and last residue. D genes are given only for firm matches.

TRBJ1-1,TRBV10-1,11,NA,ASREQGNTEAF
TRBJ2-1,TRBV19,14,NA,ASTRTSVPLINEQF
TRBJ1-1,TRBV7-9,11,NA,ASSSSRYTEAF
TRBJ2-2,TRBV7-6,17,TRBD2,ASSPDRTLAGVGTGELF
TRBJ2-1,TRBV29-1,15,TRBD2,SASGTSHPSSYNEQF
TRBJ2-4,TRBV4-3,14,TRBD2,ASSQGTSGREDIQY
TRBJ1-4,TRBV28,13,TRBD1,ASSGLGTGGEKLF
TRBJ1-2,TRBV7-2,11,TRBD1,ASSPGQQSGYT
TRBJ2-2,TRBV27,10,NA,ASSLYTGELF
TRBJ1-1,TRBV5-1,13,TRBD1,ASSTKTGPNTEAF
TRBJ2-7,TRBV4-1,11,NA,ASSPQGTYEQY
TRBJ1-2,TRBV9,13,NA,ASSAGHPANYGYT
TRBJ2-3,TRBV6-1,14,TRBD2,ASREGSGKNTDTQY
TRBJ2-1,TRBV27,17,NA,ASSFSSFNRKISNNEQF
TRBJ1-2,TRBV25-1,12,NA,ASSGAGNNYGYT
TRBJ2-3,TRBV19,11,NA,ASSYSTTDTQY
TRBJ1-2,TRBV6-1,12,NA,ASSLGGELMGYT
TRBJ2-7,TRBV7-2,13,TRBD2,ASSSLAGGTYEQY
TRBJ2-5,TRBV5-6,16,TRBD2,ASSLNLGLAGLKETQY
TRBJ2-7,TRBV6-6,12,TRBD2,ASSREGGFYEQY
TRBJ1-5,TRBV27,13,NA,ASSLLGGLGQPQH
TRBJ2-1,TRBV2,13,TRBD2,ASSVLAVSYNEQF
TRBJ1-4,TRBV5-1,12,TRBD1,ASSSGQGGEKLF